A selection of T cell receptor beta chains follows, all from one sample in a study of cytomegalovirus exposure and HLA in healthy donors. Here immunoSEQ multiplex PCR was the method, and the copy in TCRdb shows in-frame clones only, minus some. The repertoire holds some 130,000 clones, with nearly 80% as singletons. Sequenced: PBMCs. The receptors come from a woman aged 25 to 39 in good health and CMV-seropositive. CDR3s include the opening cysteine and the closing phenylalanine or tryptophan.

>15|TRBV18|TRBJ2-1
CASSRNRGGFDEQFF
>16|TRBV1|TRBJ2-2
CTSSQDDGGAVGELFF
>14|TRBV10-3|TRBJ1-4
CAISESRDRAVLFF
>13|TRBV5-4|TRBJ2-7
CASSLGASYEQYF
>19|TRBV7-9|TRBJ2-7
CASSPILGGGQLLAYEQYF
>16|TRBV6-6|TRBJ1-3
CASSYSKQGARNTIYF
>18|TRBV9|TRBJ2-5
CASSPRAGTSGDQETQYF
>16|TRBV4-3|TRBJ2-2
CASSYGGGQGREELFF
>14|TRBV13|TRBJ1-2
CASSIGTGNYGYTF
>13|TRBV5-5|TRBJ1-1
CASSRPQTDEAFF
>16|TRBV27|TRBJ2-7
CATTLFSGGRMNEQYF
>14|TRBV7-2|TRBJ2-7
CASSFRDRLYEQYF
>11|TRBV7-9|TRBJ2-7
CASRASGEQYF
>16|TRBV4-1|TRBJ2-2
CASSQGSGEGTGELFF
>12|TRBV11-2|TRBJ2-4
CASSFHRGIQYF
>16|TRBV7-9|TRBJ2-7
CSSSLVVVAGAYEQYF
>15|TRBV4-1|TRBJ1-2
CASSPWEQGARGYTF
>15|TRBV5-5|TRBJ2-3
CASSLAVTSADTQYF
>17|TRBV19|TRBJ2-7
CASSIGGGGMIDYEQYF
>13|TRBV10-3|TRBJ2-1
CAIKGDSYNEQFF
>15|TRBV5-1|TRBJ2-3
CASSGTGTSTDTQYF
>15|TRBV5-4|TRBJ2-1
CASSLDSGGPREQFF
>15|TRBV11-2|TRBJ2-3
CASSLGASGTDTQYF
>14|TRBV4-1|TRBJ2-7
CASSQARGIYEQYF
>14|TRBV6-1|TRBJ1-2
CASSEGQGQRYSVF
>15|TRBV29-1|TRBJ2-3
CSVWSFHPSTDTQYF
>13|TRBV9|TRBJ1-1
CASSVALNTEAFF
>11|TRBV20-1|TRBJ1-1
CSATLSTEAFF
>12|TRBV4-2|TRBJ1-1
CASSQDLGEAFF
>14|TRBV6-1|TRBJ1-5
CASTGQGRDQPQHF
>14|TRBV28|TRBJ1-2
CASSRTDRYYGYTF
>13|TRBV30|TRBJ1-2
CAWSPDRGGGYTF
>14|TRBV5-1|TRBJ2-7
CASSPRQGSYEQYF
>11|TRBV20-1|TRBJ2-7
CSALRSYEQYF
>15|TRBV9|TRBJ2-1
CASSRTGMGDNEQFF
>14|TRBV11-3|TRBJ2-1
CASSLDSRYNEQFF
>19|TRBV27|TRBJ1-6
CASSLSTWSGATDNSPLHF
>15|TRBV28|TRBJ1-2
CASSTPTGEDYGYTF
>12|TRBV14|TRBJ2-1
CASSPTGGRQFF
>15|TRBV5-1|TRBJ2-7
CASRVAGGPSYEQYF
>17|TRBV4-3|TRBJ1-1
CASSQEETGAMNTEAFF
>14|TRBV6-1|TRBJ2-5
CASSRLGSEETQYF
>14|TRBV15|TRBJ2-7
CATSRELAGYEQYF
>16|TRBV7-8|TRBJ2-7
CASSLDAPSRAHEQYF
>16|TRBV5-4|TRBJ2-1
CASSRLAGGRVDEQFF
>12|TRBV6-5|TRBJ1-2
CASSADSYGYTF
>16|TRBV5-5|TRBJ2-5
CASSLRPTGPQETQYF
>13|TRBV29-1|TRBJ2-6
CSVWHSGANVLTF
>14|TRBV6-1|TRBJ2-5
CASSWTSGQETQYF
>16|TRBV4-2|TRBJ1-2
CASSQSVREADYGYTF
>13|TRBV6-1|TRBJ2-7
CASSAAPTYEQYF
>14|TRBV9|TRBJ2-1
CASSVGGTYNEQFF
>13|TRBV27|TRBJ1-2
CASSSYLPWGYTF
>16|TRBV10-2|TRBJ2-7
CASSDPGRDSSYEQYF
>16|TRBV2|TRBJ2-2
CASSFETPKNTGELFF